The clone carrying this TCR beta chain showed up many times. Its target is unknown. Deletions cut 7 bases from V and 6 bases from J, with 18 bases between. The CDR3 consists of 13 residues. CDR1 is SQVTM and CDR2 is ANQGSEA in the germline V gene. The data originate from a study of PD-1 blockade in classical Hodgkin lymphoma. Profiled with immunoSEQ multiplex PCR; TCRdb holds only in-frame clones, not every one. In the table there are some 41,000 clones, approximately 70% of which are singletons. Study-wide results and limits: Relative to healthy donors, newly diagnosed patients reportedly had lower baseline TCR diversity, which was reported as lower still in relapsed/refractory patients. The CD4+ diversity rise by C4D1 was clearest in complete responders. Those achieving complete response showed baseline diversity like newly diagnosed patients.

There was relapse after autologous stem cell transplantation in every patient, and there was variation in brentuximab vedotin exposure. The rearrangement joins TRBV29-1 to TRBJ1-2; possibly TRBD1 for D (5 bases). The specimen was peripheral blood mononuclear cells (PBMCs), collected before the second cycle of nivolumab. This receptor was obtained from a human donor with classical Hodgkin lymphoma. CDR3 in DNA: TGCAGCGATCGTCGGGGCAGGGCGAATGGCTACACCTTC. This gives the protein CSDRRGRANGYTF. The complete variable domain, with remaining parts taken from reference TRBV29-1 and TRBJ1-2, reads SAVISQKPSRDICQRGTSLTIQCQVDSQVTMMFWYRQQPGQSLTLIATANQGSEATYESGFVIDKFPISRPNLTFSTLTVSNMSPEDSSIYLCSDRRGRANGYTFGSGTRLTVV.